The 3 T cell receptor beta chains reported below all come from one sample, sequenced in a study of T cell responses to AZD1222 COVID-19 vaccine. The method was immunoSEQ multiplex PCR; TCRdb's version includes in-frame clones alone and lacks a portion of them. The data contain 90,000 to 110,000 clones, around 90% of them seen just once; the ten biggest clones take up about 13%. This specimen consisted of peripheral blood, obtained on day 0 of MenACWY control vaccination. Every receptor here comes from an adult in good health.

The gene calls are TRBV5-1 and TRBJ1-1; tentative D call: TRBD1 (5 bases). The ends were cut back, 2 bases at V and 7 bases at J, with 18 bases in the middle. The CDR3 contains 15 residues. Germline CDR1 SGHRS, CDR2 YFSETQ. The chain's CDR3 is CASSFAASSQGEAFF. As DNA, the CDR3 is TGCGCCAGCAGCTTTGCCGCCTCCTCTCAGGGTGAAGCTTTCTTT.

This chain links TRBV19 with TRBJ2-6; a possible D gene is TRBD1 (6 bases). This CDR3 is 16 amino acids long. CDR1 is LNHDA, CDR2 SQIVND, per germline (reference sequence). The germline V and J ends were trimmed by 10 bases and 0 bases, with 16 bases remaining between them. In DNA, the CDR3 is TGTGCCATTGGGGCAGGGGACCGCTCTGGGGCCAACGTCCTGACTTTC. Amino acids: CAIGAGDRSGANVLTF.

This chain's CDR3 is CSVIREETQYF. CDR3 DNA: TGCAGTGTGATCAGGGAAGAGACCCAGTACTTC. The genes are TRBV20-1 and TRBJ2-5; TRBD1 might be the D (5 bases). This CDR3 contains 11 residues. Trimming removed 7 bases at V and 3 bases at J, with 9 bases between. CDR1 is DFQATT and CDR2 is SNEGSKA in the germline V gene (reference sequence).